Listed here are 26 T cell receptor beta chains from one sample, sequenced in a study of blood T cell repertoires in COVID-19. The protocol was immunoSEQ multiplex PCR, while the TCRdb copy is restricted to in-frame clones and leaves out a portion. Of about 230,000 clones in the sample, more than 70% were seen once. The specimen sequenced was peripheral blood. The receptors were sampled from a man aged 35 to 55 with active or convalescent COVID-19.

The chain is built from TRBV28 and TRBJ2-7; D ambiguous. This CDR3 has 12 amino acids. Germline values: CDR1 MDHEN, CDR2 SYDVKM. Trimming took off 3 bases at V and 9 bases at J, with 12 bases between the two ends. In DNA form, the CDR3 reads TGTGCCAGCAGTTTGCCACCCCTCGGGCAGTACTTC. Protein product: CASSLPPLGQYF.

The chain employs TRBV30 and TRBJ2-3; TRBD2 aligns across 8 bases. The CDR3 runs to 13 residues. Germline V gene lookup returns CDR1 GTSNPN and CDR2 SVGIG (reference sequence). Losses at the gene ends were 8 bases for V and 7 bases for J; bases not matched to a gene: 11. The DNA of the CDR3 is TGTGCCCACGGGAGCGGGGGCGCCCATACGCAGTATTTT. This codes for CAHGSGGAHTQYF.

The chain has TRBV28 and TRBJ2-7, with TRBD1 identical over 10 bases. This CDR3 region has 11 residues. Trimming at V came to 10 bases and at J to 6 bases, leaving 3 bases not matched to a gene. Germline CDR1 MDHEN, CDR2 SYDVKM. The CDR3 region is CANRDRGEQYF. The CDR3 DNA is TGTGCCAACCGGGACAGGGGCGAGCAGTACTTC.

The genes are TRBV11-2 and TRBJ1-2; a weak D match, TRBD1 (6 bases). CDR3 length: 13 amino acids. The germline gives CDR1 SGHAT, CDR2 FQNNGV. Trimming left V 6 bases short and J 4 bases short, with 12 bases between. CDR3 nucleotides: TGTGCCAGCAGTCCTGGGGGGGCCTATGGCTACACCTTC. Protein sequence: CASSPGGAYGYTF.

The chain links TRBV7-2 to TRBJ1-2; D is perhaps TRBD1 (6 bases). Per germline, CDR1 SGHTA and CDR2 FQGNSA. This CDR3 region has 14 residues. Trimming removed 5 bases at V and 6 bases at J, with 16 bases between. The CDR3 reads CASSQRQDLNGYTF. CDR3 bases: TGTGCCAGCAGCCAACGACAGGATCTCAATGGCTACACCTTC.

The gene calls are TRBV15 and TRBJ1-1; D unresolved. Per the germline V gene, CDR1 is LNHNV and CDR2 is YYDKDF (reference sequence). Deletions cut 1 base from V and 1 base from J, with 4 bases between. There are 13 residues in the CDR3. CDR3 region: CATSRASNTEAFF. CDR3 bases: TGTGCCACCAGCAGAGCGTCGAACACTGAAGCTTTCTTT.

The chain is built from TRBV24-1 and TRBJ1-6; D is unresolved. CDR3 length: 15 amino acids. Germline CDR1 KGHDR, CDR2 SFDVKD. The V gene lost 8 bases and the J gene lost 7 bases, with 17 bases spanning the gap. This chain's CDR3 is CATMGGISGNSPLHF. The CDR3 nucleotides are TGTGCCACCATGGGAGGGATCTCGGGCAATTCACCCCTCCACTTT.

This chain joins TRBV7-2 and TRBJ1-2, with D unresolved. Deletions cut 6 bases from V and 3 bases from J, with 8 bases between. The CDR3 runs to 12 residues. CDR1 and CDR2 (germline): SGHTA, FQGNSA. The CDR3 loop is CASSFRDYGYTF. The CDR3 DNA reads as TGTGCCAGCAGTTTTCGGGACTATGGCTACACCTTC.

The chain uses TRBV12-3 or TRBV12-4 and TRBJ2-7; D is possibly TRBD2 (5 bases). V was cut by 3 bases and J by 7 bases, with 10 bases left in between. The CDR3 sequence is 12 residues long. The CDR3 is CASSFGPGEQYF. Here the CDR3 DNA reads TGTGCCAGCAGTTTCGGGCCGGGAGAGCAGTACTTC.

This clone was counted a single time. The chain combines TRBV30 with TRBJ2-1; TRBD2 matches at 8 bases. This CDR3 comprises 16 residues. In germline, CDR1 is GTSNPN, CDR2 SVGIG (reference sequence). The V gene end was trimmed by 0 bases and the J gene end by 5 bases; junction bases not matched to a gene: 9. Written as DNA, the CDR3 is TGTGCCTGGAGTGTAACGGGGGGGACACGGAACAATGAGCAGTTCTTC. Amino acids: CAWSVTGGTRNNEQFF.

This clone was counted only a few times. V usage is TRBV29-1 and J usage is TRBJ1-4; D is ambiguous. Between the trimmed V and J ends, which lost 6 bases and 4 bases, there was a span of 9 bases. In germline, CDR1 is SQVTM, CDR2 ANQGSEA. The CDR3 is 12 amino acids. The CDR3 sequence: CSVGRVNEKLFF. The CDR3, as DNA: TGCAGCGTCGGGAGAGTTAATGAAAAACTGTTTTTT.

V is TRBV3-1 (or the pseudogene TRBV3-2) and J is TRBJ2-3, with 13 positions matching TRBD2. This CDR3 is 15 amino acids long. Germline V lookup: CDR1 LGHDT, CDR2 YNNKEL (reference sequence). Trimming cost V 4 bases and J 5 bases; bases outside gene matches: 3. As DNA, the CDR3 is TGTGCCAGCAGCCCCCGGACTAGCGGGGGAGATACGCAGTATTTT. It specifies CASSPRTSGGDTQYF.

This clone was seen a few times. The gene calls are TRBV9 and TRBJ2-2; TRBD2 agrees at 8 bases. The CDR3 sequence is 15 residues long. The germline V gene encodes CDR1 SGDLS and CDR2 YYNGEE. Trimming removed 3 bases from V and 0 bases from J; junction bases left unmatched: 1. CDR3 sequence (DNA): TGTGCCAGCAGCGGGGGACTAGCGAACACCGGGGAGCTGTTTTTT. This encodes CASSGGLANTGELFF.

The chain is built from TRBV3-1 (or the pseudogene TRBV3-2) and TRBJ1-5; no reliable D call. The CDR3 runs to 13 residues. Per germline, CDR1 LGHDT and CDR2 YNNKEL (reference sequence). V dropped 0 bases and J dropped 7 bases, with 7 bases sitting between them. The CDR3 nucleotides read TGTGCCAGCAGCCAAGATCTGAGACAGCCCCAGCATTTT. Its translation: CASSQDLRQPQHF.

The CDR3 is CASSPRASGGADEQYF. The DNA of the CDR3 is TGTGCCAGCTCACCCCGGGCTAGCGGGGGGGCCGACGAGCAGTACTTC. V and J are TRBV18 and TRBJ2-7, with TRBD2 identical over 12 bases. The V gene's germline CDR1 is KGHSH and CDR2 LQKENI. The V segment lost 3 bases and the J segment 5 bases; nucleotides outside the gene matches: 8. This CDR3 comprises 16 residues.

This sequence joins TRBV27 and TRBJ2-7; 9 positions agree with TRBD1. The CDR3 is made up of 13 amino acids. V lost 6 bases, J lost 6 bases, and 6 bases stayed unmatched. CDR1 MNHEY and CDR2 SMNVEV come from the germline V gene (reference sequence). CDR3 protein: CASSWGQGTEQYF. The CDR3 DNA reads as TGTGCCAGCAGCTGGGGACAGGGTACCGAGCAGTACTTC.

This clone was detected only once. The gene calls are TRBV25-1 and TRBJ1-2, with 7 positions matching TRBD1. Germline-derived CDR1 and CDR2 are MGHDK and SYGVNS. The CDR3 is made up of 15 amino acids. Unmatched junction bases numbered 12, after V lost 6 bases and J lost 5 bases. The CDR3 reads CASSESDRVGYGYTF. CDR3 in DNA: TGTGCCAGCAGCGAGTCCGACAGGGTCGGGTATGGCTACACCTTC.

This CDR3 is CASSIRGDRVSRRPQHF. The CDR3 DNA follows: TGTGCCAGTAGTATTCGTGGGGACAGGGTGTCTCGTCGGCCCCAGCATTTT. The chain combines TRBV19 with TRBJ1-5, with TRBD1 matching 9 bases. The CDR3 spans 17 residues. The V gene end was trimmed by 3 bases and the J gene end by 9 bases; junction bases not matched to a gene: 15. Germline CDR1 LNHDA, CDR2 SQIVND (reference sequence).

This sequence joins TRBV6-1 and TRBJ2-3, with a tentative D call TRBD2 (5 bases). The germline V gene encodes CDR1 MNHNS and CDR2 SASEGT. Trimming shortened V by 1 base and J by 1 base, and 15 bases separated the two germline ends. This CDR3 has 17 residues. CDR3 sequence reads: CASSEVIASAGTDTQYF. CDR3 nucleotide sequence: TGTGCCAGCAGTGAAGTAATAGCGTCAGCGGGCACAGATACGCAGTATTTT.

This clone was detected a few times. The chain joins TRBV6-4 to TRBJ1-4; 8 bases line up with TRBD1. This CDR3 is 11 amino acids long. The germline V gene has CDR1 MRHNA and CDR2 SNTAGT. The CDR3 loop reads CATDRVEKLFF. The CDR3 DNA reads TGTGCTACGGACAGGGTCGAAAAACTGTTTTTT.

V gene TRBV27 combines with J gene TRBJ1-4; D is perhaps TRBD1 (6 bases). Deletions cut 6 bases from V and 4 bases from J, with 12 bases between. Germline V gene data show CDR1 as MNHEY and CDR2 as SMNVEV (reference sequence). The CDR3 is made up of 14 amino acids. The CDR3 coding sequence is TGTGCCAGCAGCCTAGGACAGAGTAATGAAAAACTGTTTTTT. Translation gives CASSLGQSNEKLFF.

The gene calls are TRBV15 and TRBJ1-2, with 7 bases identical to TRBD1. V lost 3 bases, J lost 10 bases, and 11 bases stayed unmatched. Germline V gene data show CDR1 as LNHNV and CDR2 as YYDKDF (reference sequence). The CDR3 covers 14 residues. The chain's CDR3 is CATSRAGTELLYTF. DNA of the CDR3: TGTGCCACCAGCAGGGCCGGGACAGAGCTTCTCTACACCTTC.

The chain recombines TRBV11-3 with TRBJ2-1, with D maybe TRBD2 (6 bases). Trimming removed 5 bases at V and 5 bases at J, with 16 bases between. The CDR3 is 15 residues long. Per germline, CDR1 SGHNT and CDR2 YENEEA. CDR3 nucleotides: TGTGCCAGCAGCCCACCTGGGACTCCCAACAATGAGCAGTTCTTC. It is translated as CASSPPGTPNNEQFF.

This rearrangement joins TRBV6-2 or TRBV6-3 to TRBJ1-2; TRBD1 aligns across 8 bases. Looked up from germline, CDR1 is MNHEY and CDR2 is SVGEGT. There are 16 residues in the CDR3. Germline trimming cut 0 bases from V and 5 bases from J; bases unmatched to any gene: 8. The CDR3 sequence is CASSYSKLTGDYGYTF. The CDR3 DNA is TGTGCCAGCAGTTACTCAAAATTGACAGGGGATTATGGCTACACCTTC.

This clone has just one count. J is TRBJ1-3 and V is TRBV5-4, with a possible D match to TRBD1 (5 bases). CDR3 length equals 15 residues. In germline, CDR1 is SGHNT, CDR2 YYREEE (reference sequence). V was trimmed by 3 bases and J by 7 bases, leaving 17 bases between them. CDR3 protein: CASSSPRQGVNTIYF. CDR3 nucleotide sequence: TGTGCCAGCAGCTCCCCCCGCCAGGGTGTCAACACCATATATTTT.

Comments on this clone: The same CDR3 can be traced to other DNA sequences in this sample. V gene TRBV6-1 combines with J gene TRBJ1-1; maybe TRBD1 (5 bases). CDR3 size: 15 residues. The germline V gene has CDR1 MNHNS and CDR2 SASEGT. Between the trimmed V and J ends, which lost 0 bases and 0 bases, there was a span of 8 bases. CDR3 bases: TGTGCCAGCAGTGAAGCGGGGCAGTTGAACACTGAAGCTTTCTTT. It codes for CASSEAGQLNTEAFF.